This TCR beta chain was recovered during a study of T-cell reconstitution after alpha-beta-depleted transplantation in children. Broader study findings: Reports say that about two months after transplant, the alpha-beta T cells came out of several hundred graft clones that had expanded. After one year, T-cell counts and TCRbeta diversity mostly came from new T cells. Recipient T cells and thymic progenitors that survived were the source of the high TCRbeta diversity seen at day 60 in some patients.

The CDR3 is 13 amino acids. CDR1 is KGHDR, CDR2 SFDVKD, per germline. V was pared by 10 bases and J by 2 bases, with 13 bases between. Remarks on this clonotype: Antigen specificity is unknown.

Preparation of the TCRbeta library was carried out with unique molecular identifiers. TCRdb re-derived calls from the PCR reads in MiXCR, one entry per CDR3 protein. The sample consists of 670,000 or so distinct CDR3 sequences, approximately 14% of them appearing once. The V and J genes are TRBV24-1 and TRBJ2-5; unclear D gene. The clonotype comes from a girl aged 2 to 9 with congenital amegakaryocytic thrombocytopenia, due to receive a stem cell transplant. The sample in question was PBMCs, obtained before TCRalphabeta/CD19-depleted stem cell transplant. CDR3 amino acids: CATGSSSQETQYF. DNA of the CDR3: TGTGCCACGGGTAGCAGTTCTCAAGAGACCCAGTACTTC.